These 17 T cell receptor beta chains were all obtained from the same sample, sequenced in a study of T cells in Graves' hyperthyroidism and ophthalmopathy. TCR beta CDR3 regions were amplified from RNA. Carried out on the TCR CDR3, a first-round RT-PCR used the HTBI primer set. TCRdb passed the multiplex PCR reads through MiXCR, listing each CDR3 protein once. Among hundreds of thousands of distinct CDR3 sequences, roughly 14% were seen once, and the ten largest hold 3.5% to 4.5%. Sequencing input: blood. The origin of the receptors is a woman in her thirties or forties with Graves' ophthalmopathy.

The chain joins TRBV20-1 to TRBJ2-7; a possible D gene is TRBD1 (5 bases). The ends were cut back, 7 bases at V and 3 bases at J, with 19 bases in the middle. CDR1 and CDR2 from the germline V gene are DFQATT and SNEGSKA (reference sequence). The CDR3 covers 14 residues. For the CDR3, the DNA is TGCAGTGAGACAGTCCAAAAGACCCGCTACGAGCAGTACTTC. This codes for CSETVQKTRYEQYF.

The sample holds many counts of this clonotype. V gene TRBV20-1 combines with J gene TRBJ1-1; D unresolved. CDR3 length equals 13 residues. Per the germline V gene, CDR1 is DFQATT and CDR2 is SNEGSKA (reference sequence). Between the trimmed V and J ends, which lost 0 bases and 8 bases, there was a span of 13 bases. The CDR3 reads CSARDEGIGEAFF. CDR3 nucleotide sequence: TGCAGTGCTAGAGATGAGGGTATAGGCGAAGCTTTCTTT.

This clonotype was counted many times. The chain joins TRBV28 to TRBJ1-1; TRBD1 matches at 8 bases. Looked up from germline, CDR1 is MDHEN and CDR2 is SYDVKM. With V trimmed by 9 bases and J by 1 base, 4 bases remained unmatched. There are 13 residues in the CDR3. The CDR3 here is CASAQGGNTEAFF. In nucleotides, the CDR3 is TGTGCCAGTGCACAGGGGGGGAACACTGAAGCTTTCTTT. The full variable domain, rest sourced from reference TRBV28 and TRBJ1-1, is DVKVTQSSRYLVKRTGEKVFLECVQDMDHENMFWYRQDPGLGLRLIYFSYDVKMKEKGDIPEGYSVSREKKERFSLILESASTNQTSMYLCASAQGGNTEAFFGQGTRLTVV.

The chain recombines TRBV20-1 with TRBJ2-2; D remains unclear. CDR3 length: 14 residues. Germline CDR1 DFQATT, CDR2 SNEGSKA (reference sequence). Trimming stripped 0 bases from V and 2 bases from J, with 7 bases between. CDR3 bases: TGCAGTGCTAGAGATAAGGTTAACACCGGGGAGCTGTTTTTT. It encodes CSARDKVNTGELFF.

The sample holds many counts of this clonotype. One junction end disagrees with the germline gene, perhaps due to a read error. The chain couples TRBV7-7 to TRBJ2-5; D unclear. In germline, CDR1 is SSHAT, CDR2 FNYEAQ (reference sequence). CDR3 length equals 13 residues. CDR3 loop: CASSFEARETQYF. The CDR3 DNA follows: TGTGCTAGCAGCTTTGAGGCCCGGGAGACCCAGTACTTC.

The chain is built from TRBV27 and TRBJ2-3; 9 bases line up with TRBD2. The CDR3 consists of 17 residues. Germline trimming cut 2 bases from V and 4 bases from J; bases unmatched to any gene: 10. The V gene's germline CDR1 is MNHEY and CDR2 SMNVEV (reference sequence). CDR3: CASSLGGLALRADTQYF. The CDR3 bases are TGTGCCAGCAGTTTAGGGGGACTAGCCCTGCGGGCAGATACGCAGTATTTT.

In its sample, this clonotype was seen many times. The chain uses TRBV29-1 and TRBJ2-5; 7 bases fit TRBD2. The CDR3 totals 14 residues. The V segment lost 4 bases and the J segment 4 bases; nucleotides outside the gene matches: 9. Germline lookup yields CDR1 SQVTM and CDR2 ANQGSEA. CDR3 sequence reads: CSVVTAGAPETQYF. DNA for the CDR3: TGCAGCGTTGTGACGGCGGGAGCCCCAGAGACCCAGTACTTC.

The sample holds one count of this clonotype. The J gene is TRBJ1-5, the V gene TRBV19; 7 bases match TRBD1. Germline values: CDR1 LNHDA, CDR2 SQIVND (reference sequence). This CDR3 has 14 amino acids. After removal of 3 bases from V and 7 bases from J, the junction contained 6 bases not matched to a gene. Written as DNA, the CDR3 is TGTGCCAGTAGTATCTCACAGGGGCCCCAGCCCCAGCATTTT. Residues: CASSISQGPQPQHF.

Ten or more counts support this clonotype. The DNA of the CDR3 is TGTGCCAGCAGCTATTCGGGATACACGGAGACCCAGTACTTC. Its protein product is CASSYSGYTETQYF. This chain connects TRBV7-9 to TRBJ2-5, with TRBD2 as a possible D gene (5 bases). Germline assignment: CDR1 SEHNR and CDR2 FQNEAQ (reference sequence). V lost 4 bases to trimming and J lost 5 bases, with 14 bases between them. CDR3 size: 14 residues.

The rearrangement links TRBV30 to TRBJ2-7; 8 positions agree with TRBD2. This CDR3 contains 17 residues. The germline CDR1 and CDR2 sequences are GTSNPN and SVGIG (reference sequence). With V trimmed by 0 bases and J by 2 bases, 12 bases remained unmatched. CDR3 region: CAWSVTYGTRSPYEQYF. The CDR3 DNA reads as TGTGCCTGGAGTGTAACGTACGGGACTAGATCTCCCTACGAGCAGTACTTC. Full variable domain (missing parts from reference TRBV30 and TRBJ2-7): SQTIHQWPATLVQPVGSPLSLECTVEGTSNPNLYWYRQAAGRGLQLLFYSVGIGQISSEVPQNLSASRPQDRQFILSSKKLLLSDSGFYLCAWSVTYGTRSPYEQYFGPGTRLTVT.

In its sample, this clonotype was seen many times. This may stem from a read error, because a much larger clone lies one nucleotide away. As DNA, the CDR3 is TGTGCCAGCAGCACAAGACAGGGTAACAAGCAGTACTTC. As protein: CASSTRQGNKQYF. This chain joins TRBV7-2 and TRBJ2-7; 7 nucleotides match TRBD1. V gave up 5 bases and J gave up 8 bases; unmatched junction bases: 9. The CDR3 is made up of 13 amino acids. CDR1 and CDR2 from the germline V gene are SGHTA and FQGNSA.

This clonotype was counted at least ten times. J is TRBJ1-5 and V is TRBV7-6; D gene uncertain. The CDR3 consists of 14 residues. Trimming cost V 1 base and J 4 bases, with 8 bases left between them. The V gene's germline CDR1 is SGHVS and CDR2 FNYEAQ. CDR3 DNA: TGTGCCAGCAGCTTAGATTTCAGTAATCAGCCCCAGCATTTT. Protein sequence: CASSLDFSNQPQHF.

The J gene is TRBJ1-1, the V gene TRBV19, with 7 nucleotides matching TRBD1. J lost 4 bases, V lost 3 bases, and 8 bases had no gene match. The CDR3 spans 15 residues. The V gene's germline CDR1 is LNHDA and CDR2 SQIVND (reference sequence). CDR3 in DNA: TGTGCCAGTAGTATCATAATGGACAGGCCCACTGAAGCTTTCTTT. Translating it yields CASSIIMDRPTEAFF.

This clonotype appeared many times. The chain carries TRBV10-3 and TRBJ1-1; maybe TRBD1 (6 bases). The V end was cut by 2 bases, the J end by 4 bases, with 14 bases between. The CDR3 runs 15 residues. The V gene's germline CDR1 is ENHRY and CDR2 SYGVKD. CDR3 coding DNA: TGTGCCATCAGTGAGCCAGGGACATTACCCACTGAAGCTTTCTTT. Translated: CAISEPGTLPTEAFF.

The chain combines TRBV5-1 with TRBJ2-7; possible D gene TRBD1, 6 bases. The germline gives CDR1 SGHRS, CDR2 YFSETQ. The V end was cut by 1 base, the J end by 2 bases, with 10 bases between. The CDR3 consists of 14 residues. The CDR3 reads CASSLMAGAYEQYF. The CDR3 nucleotides read TGCGCCAGCAGCTTGATGGCAGGGGCCTACGAGCAGTACTTC.

The table lists this clonotype with many counts. The rearrangement links TRBV27 to TRBJ2-7; 8 bases line up with TRBD2. V shed 8 bases and J 0 bases; nucleotides not matched to a gene: 0. Germline-derived CDR1 and CDR2 are MNHEY and SMNVEV (reference sequence). The CDR3 has 12 amino acids. CDR3 DNA: TGTGCCAGCGGGACTAGCTCCTACGAGCAGTACTTC. Amino acid sequence: CASGTSSYEQYF.

This clonotype was observed a handful of times. V and J are TRBV20-1 and TRBJ2-5, with a tentative D call TRBD2 (5 bases). V was trimmed by 6 bases and J by 2 bases, leaving 16 bases between them. There are 14 residues in the CDR3. Germline V gene lookup returns CDR1 DFQATT and CDR2 SNEGSKA (reference sequence). CDR3 region: CSAANPTSQETQYF. The CDR3 DNA reads TGCAGTGCCGCGAACCCCACTAGTCAAGAGACCCAGTACTTC.